This T cell receptor (beta chain) was recovered during a study of beta chain features in type 1 diabetes. TCRB transcripts that were expressed got sequenced, as all of the isolated RNA had been reverse transcribed. The study sequenced naive, central memory and regulatory T cell samples to an average of about 3.5 million reads. TCRdb's copy holds only in-frame clones and misses some; the assay was immunoSEQ multiplex PCR. The sample has about 900,000 clones, roughly 17% seen once; the top ten hold 0.023%. V was pared by 4 bases and J by 5 bases, with 15 bases between. Germline CDR1 reads SGHRS; CDR2 reads YFSETQ. The CDR3 spans 14 residues.

The origin of this receptor is a woman between 18 and 30 years old in good health. This chain connects TRBV5-1 to TRBJ2-5, with D unclear. The sequenced sample consisted of naive CD4+ T cells from blood. CDR3 nucleotide sequence: TGCGCCAGCAGCCAAGAGACCGCCCGGGAGACCCAGTACTTC. It codes for CASSQETARETQYF.